The 12 T cell receptor beta chains given below trace back to one sample, sequenced in a study of T cells in Graves' hyperthyroidism and ophthalmopathy. RNA transcripts gave rise to amplified TCR beta CDR3 regions. First-round RT-PCR of the TCR CDR3 relied on the HTBI primer set. A single record per CDR3 protein comes from TCRdb applying MiXCR to the multiplex PCR reads. The data show a few hundred thousand distinct CDR3 sequences, roughly 25% seen once. The sample taken for sequencing was blood. The receptors originated from a man aged 50 or older with Graves' hyperthyroidism.

CDR3 nucleotides: TGTGCCAGCAGCGGACAGGGGAGTAATGAAAAACTGTTTTTT. Translating it yields CASSGQGSNEKLFF. The chain couples TRBV9 to TRBJ1-4, with 8 bases fitting TRBD1. This CDR3 has 14 residues. The germline V gene has CDR1 SGDLS and CDR2 YYNGEE. With V trimmed by 3 bases and J by 4 bases, 2 bases remained unmatched.

The rearrangement links TRBV6-6 to TRBJ2-2; the match to TRBD2 covers 8 bases. The CDR3 totals 22 residues. V shed 2 bases and J 0 bases; nucleotides not matched to a gene: 20. The V gene's germline CDR1 is MNHNY and CDR2 SVGAGI (reference sequence). CDR3 amino acids: CASSYTGLGPVRASTNTGELFF. CDR3 nucleotides: TGTGCCAGCAGTTACACGGGACTAGGGCCTGTAAGAGCCTCTACGAACACCGGGGAGCTGTTTTTT.

As for this clonotype: A much larger clone sits a single nucleotide away, making a read error possible. The chain combines TRBV28 with TRBJ2-3; a weak D match, TRBD1 (5 bases). Germline lookup yields CDR1 MDHEN and CDR2 SYDVKM. CDR3 length: 12 amino acids. CDR3 bases: TGTGCCAGCAGTTTTTTGACAGATACGCGGTATTTT. This codes for CASSFLTDTRYF.

This clonotype was seen a handful of times. This sequence joins TRBV5-5 and TRBJ1-4, with 8 bases aligning to TRBD1. The J segment lost 7 bases and the V segment lost 0 bases, leaving 5 bases of the junction unmatched. The V gene's germline CDR1 is SGHKS and CDR2 YYEKEE (reference sequence). CDR3 length: 15 amino acids. As DNA, the CDR3 is TGTGCCAGCAGCTTGGAGGACAGGGAAAGTGAAAAACTGTTTTTT. Its translation is CASSLEDRESEKLFF.

In its sample, this clonotype was seen a few times. The V and J genes are TRBV7-2 and TRBJ2-5; D may be TRBD2 (6 bases). The ends were cut back, 5 bases at V and 5 bases at J, with 18 bases in the middle. Looked up from germline, CDR1 is SGHTA and CDR2 is FQGNSA. This CDR3 region has 15 residues. CDR3 sequence reads: CASSPNLGSGETQYF. The DNA of the CDR3 is TGTGCCAGCAGCCCGAACCTCGGGAGTGGGGAGACCCAGTACTTC.

This clonotype was seen repeatedly, ten times or more. The gene calls are TRBV3-1 and TRBJ2-1, with TRBD1 as a possible D gene (5 bases). The germline V gene has CDR1 LGHDT and CDR2 YNNKEL (reference sequence). The CDR3 consists of 12 residues. V lost 4 bases, J lost 8 bases, and 9 bases lay in between. The DNA for the CDR3 is TGTGCCAGCAGCCGACAGAAAGATGAGCAGTTCTTC. It yields the protein CASSRQKDEQFF.

The V gene is TRBV9, the J gene TRBJ2-3, with TRBD2 matching over 11 bases. Trimming took 3 bases from V and 5 from J; bases not matched to a gene: 11. This CDR3 spans 17 amino acids. Germline loops: CDR1 SGDLS, CDR2 YYNGEE. CDR3 nucleotide sequence: TGTGCCAGCAGCGCCCTTGGGACTAGCGGAGTGGGAGATACGCAGTATTTT. This encodes CASSALGTSGVGDTQYF.

This clonotype occurred a few times. The J gene is TRBJ2-1, the V gene TRBV27, with D hard to call. V lost 3 bases and J lost 6, with 9 bases in between. Germline V gives CDR1 MNHEY, CDR2 SMNVEV (reference sequence). The CDR3 contains 13 residues. CDR3 sequence: CASSLMASNEQFF. The CDR3, as DNA: TGTGCCAGCAGTTTGATGGCCTCCAATGAGCAGTTCTTC.

The chain has TRBV7-3 and TRBJ2-3; 14 bases align to TRBD2. The CDR3 spans 16 residues. V shed 5 bases and J 5 bases; nucleotides not matched to a gene: 6. In germline, CDR1 is SGHTA, CDR2 FQGTGA. The CDR3 region has the DNA TGTGCCAGCAGCCTGGGACTAGCGGGAGTGGTAGATACGCAGTATTTT. Translating gives CASSLGLAGVVDTQYF.

CDR3 sequence reads: CASIQPGQGNEQFF. The CDR3 nucleotides read TGTGCCAGCATCCAACCGGGGCAGGGGAATGAGCAGTTCTTC. This chain joins TRBV6-1 and TRBJ2-1; tentative D call: TRBD1 (6 bases). With 7 bases removed from V and 7 bases from J, the gap between germline ends came to 17 bases. CDR1 and CDR2 (germline): MNHNS, SASEGT. The CDR3 spans 14 residues.

This clonotype was found many times. The chain links TRBV2 to TRBJ2-2; D unresolved. The CDR3 loop spans 14 amino acids. V lost 4 bases to trimming and J lost 1 base, with 7 bases between them. Germline values: CDR1 SNHLY, CDR2 FYNNEI. CDR3 loop: CASSGFRNTGELFF. In nucleotides, the CDR3 is TGTGCCAGCAGTGGTTTCAGGAACACCGGGGAGCTGTTTTTT.

In this sample, this clonotype turned up a few times. The chain is built from TRBV20-1 and TRBJ2-2; TRBD2 matches at 7 bases. This CDR3 region has 14 residues. The germline gives CDR1 DFQATT, CDR2 SNEGSKA (reference sequence). Losses at the gene ends were 5 bases for V and 3 bases for J; bases not matched to a gene: 6. CDR3 DNA sequence: TGCAGTGCTGTAACTAGCGCGGACACCGGGGAGCTGTTTTTT. Its protein is CSAVTSADTGELFF.